This T cell receptor (beta chain) was identified during a study of shared clonotypes between healthy human individuals. The study's findings and limits: Naive subsets typically showed greater estimated richness than memory subsets.

A remark on this clone: Its cognate antigen is unknown.

Memory CD4+ cells were the fraction left after CD45RA+ naive selection. Trimming took 1 base from V and 7 from J; bases not matched to a gene: 17. Germline CDR1 reads SGHTA; CDR2 reads FQGNSA. There are 18 residues in the CDR3. Replicate PCRs for sorted subsets used 200 ng DNA; this equaled tens of thousands of T cell genomes. This table comes from immunoSEQ multiplex PCR, and its TCRdb copy is limited to in-frame clones, with some not included. The repertoire holds around 2.1 million clones, with approximately 94% as singletons. This receptor was obtained from a man aged 18 to 30 in good health. Material for sequencing was naive CD4+ T cells sorted from blood. Subset of the sample: CD45RA+ positively selected. This rearrangement joins TRBV7-2 to TRBJ2-7; 9 bases map to TRBD2. The CDR3 nucleotides are TGTGCCAGCAGCTTAGGGTGGGGAACCGGTAGCGGGAGCGAAGAGCAGTACTTC. This sequence encodes CASSLGWGTGSGSEEQYF.